Below are 27 T cell receptor beta chains sequenced from a single sample in a study of blood T cell repertoires in COVID-19. Assay: immunoSEQ multiplex PCR; the TCRdb copy retains only in-frame clones and omits some. This sample carries over 150,000 clones, about 80% of them seen once, and the ten largest clones take about 28%. The sequenced material came from peripheral blood. All receptors derive from a woman in her 70s with acute or convalescent COVID-19.

The CDR3 sequence is CASSIEASSEKLFF. CDR3 coding DNA: TGTGCCAGTAGTATCGAAGCTTCATCCGAAAAACTGTTTTTT. V usage is TRBV19 and J usage is TRBJ1-4; the D is unclear. V dropped 3 bases and J dropped 8 bases, with 13 bases sitting between them. In germline, CDR1 is LNHDA, CDR2 SQIVND (reference sequence). The CDR3 contains 14 residues.

Here the CDR3 reads CASSVRQNEKLFF. Written as DNA, the CDR3 is TGCGCCAGCAGTGTTCGCCAGAATGAAAAACTGTTTTTT. V usage is TRBV10-2 and J usage is TRBJ1-4; D unclear. The V gene's germline CDR1 is WSHSY and CDR2 SAAADI. The CDR3 is 13 amino acids. The V and J ends lost 4 bases and 5 bases respectively, with 8 bases between them.

The chain recombines TRBV30 with TRBJ1-5; 9 nucleotides agree with TRBD1. The J segment lost 2 bases and the V segment lost 5 bases, leaving 13 bases of the junction unmatched. CDR1 is GTSNPN, CDR2 SVGIG, per germline (reference sequence). This CDR3 is 17 amino acids long. CDR3 DNA sequence: TGTGCCTGGTCGCCGGACAGGGGCTTTGGTGGCAATCAGCCCCAGCATTTT. Its protein product is CAWSPDRGFGGNQPQHF.

This sequence joins TRBV20-1 and TRBJ2-5; a weak D match, TRBD2 (5 bases). The CDR3 length is 14 residues. The germline V and J ends were trimmed by 3 bases and 6 bases, with 17 bases remaining between them. CDR1 is DFQATT, CDR2 SNEGSKA, per germline (reference sequence). The CDR3 protein is CSASPGSDRKTQYF. CDR3 bases: TGCAGTGCTAGTCCGGGTAGCGATCGAAAGACCCAGTACTTC.

The rearrangement links TRBV29-1 to TRBJ2-1; a possible D gene is TRBD2 (6 bases). Germline CDR1 is SQVTM and CDR2 is ANQGSEA. Trimming removed 0 bases from V and 7 bases from J, with 16 bases in between. The CDR3 consists of 15 residues. Here the CDR3 DNA reads TGCAGCGTTGAAGATCGGACGGGAGTAGCTAATGAGCAGTTCTTC. Encoded protein: CSVEDRTGVANEQFF.

The chain combines TRBV10-3 with TRBJ2-5; unclear D gene. The length of the CDR3 is 14 residues. The V end lost 0 bases, the J end lost 5 bases, and 10 bases lay between the germline ends. The germline gives CDR1 ENHRY, CDR2 SYGVKD. The CDR3 DNA sequence: TGTGCCATCAGTGAGTCGGCACCCCTGGAGACCCAGTACTTC. Its translation: CAISESAPLETQYF.

With regard to this clone: One junction end does not reproduce the germline sequence, and a read error may be involved. The genes are TRBV30 and TRBJ2-1, with 8 bases matching TRBD2. Germline V gene lookup returns CDR1 GTSNPN and CDR2 SVGIG (reference sequence). This CDR3 region has 11 residues. The chain's CDR3 is CAWSSGTRRLF. DNA for the CDR3: TGTGCCTGGAGTTCCGGGACTAGGCGACTCTTC. The full variable domain, with the rest looked up from reference TRBV30 and TRBJ2-1, is SQTIHQWPATLVQPVGSPLSLECTVEGTSNPNLYWYRQAAGRGLQLLFYSVGIGQISSEVPQNLSASRPQDRQFILSSKKLLLSDSGFYLCAWSSGTRRLFGPGTRLTVL.

This chain connects TRBV9 to TRBJ1-2, with 8 bases aligning to TRBD1. CDR3 length: 15 amino acids. Trimming at V came to 3 bases and at J to 3 bases, leaving 7 bases not matched to a gene. Germline values: CDR1 SGDLS, CDR2 YYNGEE. The CDR3 region is CASSERQGPYYGYTF. The CDR3 DNA follows: TGTGCCAGCAGCGAGCGACAGGGGCCTTACTATGGCTACACCTTC.

The sample holds one count of this clone. The identical CDR3 is also encoded by other nucleotide sequences in the sample. The genes are TRBV29-1 and TRBJ1-1; D might be TRBD1 (5 bases). V was trimmed by 7 bases and J by 0 bases, leaving 9 bases between them. Germline-derived CDR1 and CDR2 are SQVTM and ANQGSEA. The CDR3 covers 12 residues. Here the CDR3 DNA reads TGCAGCGCACGACAGCTGAACACTGAAGCTTTCTTT. Protein: CSARQLNTEAFF.

The genes are TRBV3-1 (or the pseudogene TRBV3-2) and TRBJ2-1; 7 bases align to TRBD1. The CDR3 is made up of 16 amino acids. V gave up 4 bases and J gave up 3 bases; unmatched junction bases: 9. The germline CDR1 and CDR2 sequences are LGHDT and YNNKEL (reference sequence). The CDR3 here is CASSRRWTGSYNEQFF. In DNA, the CDR3 is TGTGCCAGCAGCCGACGCTGGACAGGTAGCTACAATGAGCAGTTCTTC.

The chain couples TRBV30 to TRBJ2-1; the match to TRBD2 covers 14 bases. With V trimmed by 3 bases and J by 8 bases, 12 bases remained unmatched. Per the germline V gene, CDR1 is GTSNPN and CDR2 is SVGIG (reference sequence). The CDR3 is made up of 17 amino acids. CDR3 DNA sequence: TGTGCCTGGAGATTCAGGCCGGGACTAGCGGGAGACTATGAGCAGTTCTTC. It codes for CAWRFRPGLAGDYEQFF.

The genes are TRBV7-9 and TRBJ2-2; D gene ambiguous. Germline CDR1 reads SEHNR; CDR2 reads FQNEAQ (reference sequence). The CDR3 contains 13 residues. Trimming pared 4 bases from V and 5 bases from J, leaving 8 bases between. CDR3 sequence reads: CASSSSGTGELFF. The CDR3 DNA reads as TGTGCCAGCAGCTCGTCGGGTACCGGGGAGCTGTTTTTT. Full variable domain (outside the CDR3, taken from reference TRBV7-9 and TRBJ2-2): DTGVSQNPRHKITKRGQNVTFRCDPISEHNRLYWYRQTLGQGPEFLTYFQNEAQLEKSRLLSDRFSAERPKGSFSTLEIQRTEQGDSAMYLCASSSSGTGELFFGEGSRLTVL.

This chain links TRBV19 with TRBJ2-2; D not certain. The CDR3 consists of 15 residues. Germline CDR1 is LNHDA and CDR2 is SQIVND (reference sequence). V was cut by 1 base and J by 6 bases, with 12 bases left in between. In nucleotides, the CDR3 is TGTGCCAGTAGTATAGGAGTGTATGTTGCCGGGGAGCTGTTTTTT. This codes for CASSIGVYVAGELFF.

This clone showed up just once. This rearrangement joins TRBV15 to TRBJ2-5; no clear D. Trimming pared 0 bases from V and 5 bases from J, leaving 4 bases between. This CDR3 is built from 12 residues. CDR1 LNHNV and CDR2 YYDKDF come from the germline V gene (reference sequence). The CDR3 DNA is TGTGCCACCAGCAGAGATCGGGAGACCCAGTACTTC. Protein product: CATSRDRETQYF. The full variable domain, completed using reference TRBV15 and TRBJ2-5, is DAMVIQNPRYQVTQFGKPVTLSCSQTLNHNVMYWYQQKSSQAPKLLFHYYDKDFNNEADTPDNFQSRRPNTSFCFLDIRSPGLGDTAMYLCATSRDRETQYFGPGTRLLVL.

This clone was picked up many times. The V gene is TRBV4-1, the J gene TRBJ2-7; 12 positions agree with TRBD2. CDR1 and CDR2 from the germline V gene are MGHRA and YSYEKL. This CDR3 comprises 18 residues. Trimming removed 4 bases from V and 7 bases from J; junction bases left unmatched: 17. CDR3 sequence: CASSRDASTLAGGREQYF. The CDR3 bases are TGCGCCAGCAGCCGGGACGCTTCCACCCTAGCGGGAGGGAGGGAGCAGTACTTC.

This chain uses TRBV7-3 with TRBJ2-1, with D possibly being TRBD2 (5 bases). This CDR3 spans 14 amino acids. Germline V gene sequence: CDR1 SGHTA, CDR2 FQGTGA. Between the trimmed V and J ends, which lost 1 base and 7 bases, there was a span of 11 bases. CDR3 nucleotide sequence: TGTGCCAGCAGCTTAAATGGACTTTTGAATGAGCAGTTCTTC. This encodes CASSLNGLLNEQFF.

The rearrangement uses TRBV19 and TRBJ1-1, with D unresolved. CDR3 size: 14 residues. V was pared by 5 bases and J by 4 bases, with 14 bases between. Germline V lookup: CDR1 LNHDA, CDR2 SQIVND (reference sequence). In DNA, the CDR3 is TGTGCCAGTAGTTGGGTGGGAGAGGGCACTGAAGCTTTCTTT. Its protein product is CASSWVGEGTEAFF.

V is TRBV6-4 and J is TRBJ2-1; 9 bases match TRBD2. Trimming cost V 5 bases and J 8 bases; bases outside gene matches: 10. The germline CDR1 and CDR2 sequences are MRHNA and SNTAGT. This CDR3 is built from 15 residues. In nucleotides, the CDR3 is TGTGCCAGCAGTCGGGTAGCGGGAGCGGTAGATGAGCAGTTCTTC. It is translated as CASSRVAGAVDEQFF.

The chain recombines TRBV12-3 or TRBV12-4 with TRBJ2-3, with D possibly being TRBD1 (6 bases). The CDR3 has 12 amino acids. The ends were cut back, 7 bases at V and 6 bases at J, with 11 bases in the middle. In DNA form, the CDR3 reads TGTGCCAGCACTGGGGGCTTGGATACGCAGTATTTT. Translation gives CASTGGLDTQYF.

This sequence joins TRBV6-2 or TRBV6-3 and TRBJ2-1; 13 nucleotides match TRBD2. The germline V gene has CDR1 MNHEY and CDR2 SVGEGT. This CDR3 is 18 amino acids long. The V segment lost 6 bases and the J segment 8 bases; nucleotides outside the gene matches: 16. CDR3 protein: CASSLPPRTSGSIDEQFF. The CDR3 DNA reads TGTGCCAGCAGCCTGCCCCCGCGGACTAGCGGGAGTATCGATGAGCAGTTCTTC.

V and J are TRBV24-1 and TRBJ2-5, with 7 bases fitting TRBD2. The V and J ends lost 3 bases and 2 bases, in that order; junction bases with no gene match: 8. This CDR3 contains 16 residues. In germline, CDR1 is KGHDR, CDR2 SFDVKD. The CDR3, as DNA: TGTGCCACCAGTGATCCCCCTAGCGGAGCTCAAGAGACCCAGTACTTC. Amino acid sequence: CATSDPPSGAQETQYF.

The chain has TRBV30 and TRBJ2-1, with D possibly being TRBD1 (7 bases). The germline V and J ends were trimmed by 0 bases and 6 bases, with 15 bases remaining between them. The CDR3 extends over 15 amino acids. In germline, CDR1 is GTSNPN, CDR2 SVGIG (reference sequence). Here the CDR3 DNA reads TGTGCCTGGAGTGTAGGAGGGGGCGCATTCAATGAGCAGTTCTTC. This translates into CAWSVGGGAFNEQFF.

This chain joins TRBV29-1 and TRBJ2-2, with 7 bases lining up with TRBD1. From germline, CDR1 is SQVTM and CDR2 ANQGSEA. The CDR3 has 12 residues. V was pared by 7 bases and J by 6 bases, with 5 bases of the junction left unmatched. The CDR3 loop is CSAGQVSGELFF. The CDR3 DNA is TGCAGCGCCGGACAGGTGTCCGGGGAGCTGTTTTTT.

This sequence joins TRBV18 and TRBJ1-5; 7 bases fit TRBD1. The length of the CDR3 is 16 residues. With 5 bases clipped from V and 0 bases from J, the junction kept 7 bases outside the gene matches. Germline lookup yields CDR1 KGHSH and CDR2 LQKENI. The CDR3 DNA sequence: TGTGCCAGCTCAGAAGGGACAGTTGTTAGCAATCAGCCCCAGCATTTT. Translating gives CASSEGTVVSNQPQHF.

The chain combines TRBV3-1 (or the pseudogene TRBV3-2) with TRBJ2-1, with 13 bases matching TRBD2. This CDR3 has 20 residues. V was pared by 0 bases and J by 4 bases, with 12 bases of the junction left unmatched. Germline CDR1 is LGHDT and CDR2 is YNNKEL (reference sequence). In DNA, the CDR3 is TGTGCCAGCAGCCAAGACCCGGGACTAGCGGGAAGGGTCGGGTACAATGAGCAGTTCTTC. The encoded protein is CASSQDPGLAGRVGYNEQFF.

The gene calls are TRBV2 and TRBJ2-1, with 7 bases fitting TRBD1. Per the germline V gene, CDR1 is SNHLY and CDR2 is FYNNEI. The V and J ends lost 5 bases and 0 bases, in that order; junction bases with no gene match: 7. This CDR3 has 16 residues. CDR3 bases: TGTGCCAGCAGTTCACAGGGGAGAGGCTCCTACAATGAGCAGTTCTTC. As protein: CASSSQGRGSYNEQFF.

This clone was counted once. This rearrangement joins TRBV7-9 to TRBJ2-3, with D unclear. Germline assignment: CDR1 SEHNR and CDR2 FQNEAQ (reference sequence). CDR3 size: 13 residues. V lost 2 bases and J lost 4, with 7 bases in between. The CDR3 sequence is CASSLYSPDTQYF. The CDR3 DNA reads as TGTGCCAGCAGCTTATATTCTCCAGATACGCAGTATTTT. Full variable domain (rest looked up from reference TRBV7-9 and TRBJ2-3): DTGVSQNPRHKITKRGQNVTFRCDPISEHNRLYWYRQTLGQGPEFLTYFQNEAQLEKSRLLSDRFSAERPKGSFSTLEIQRTEQGDSAMYLCASSLYSPDTQYFGPGTRLTVL.